A single count supports the clone carrying this T cell receptor beta chain. This entry is derived from a study of cytomegalovirus exposure and HLA in healthy donors. The method was immunoSEQ multiplex PCR; TCRdb's version includes in-frame clones alone and lacks a portion of them. The table includes fewer than 100,000 clones, 94% detected once. The CDR3 covers 16 residues. V was clipped by 4 bases and J by 2 bases; unmatched bases: 12. The germline CDR1 and CDR2 sequences are SGHKS and YYEKEE (reference sequence). The donors were part of the validation cohort, which consisted of about 120 subjects and was separate from the first cohort of about 720 subjects.

This receptor was taken from a woman between 18 and 29 years old in good health and CMV-seropositive. The rearrangement links TRBV5-5 to TRBJ2-7; 7 bases line up with TRBD1. The sequenced material came from PBMCs. CDR3 sequence (DNA): TGTGCCAGCAGCATGGAGGCCGGGACAGTGACCTACGAGCAGTACTTC. Protein: CASSMEAGTVTYEQYF.